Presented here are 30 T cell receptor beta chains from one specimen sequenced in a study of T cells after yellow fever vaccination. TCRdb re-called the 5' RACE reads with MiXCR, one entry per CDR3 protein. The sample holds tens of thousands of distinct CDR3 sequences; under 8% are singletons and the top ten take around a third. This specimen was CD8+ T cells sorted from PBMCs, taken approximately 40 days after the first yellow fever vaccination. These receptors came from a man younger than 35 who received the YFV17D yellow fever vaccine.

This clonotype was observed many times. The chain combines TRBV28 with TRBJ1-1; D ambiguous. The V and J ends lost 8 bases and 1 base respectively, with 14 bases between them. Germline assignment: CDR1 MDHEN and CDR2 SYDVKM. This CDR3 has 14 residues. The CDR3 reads CASGETWGNTEAFF. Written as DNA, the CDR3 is TGTGCCAGCGGGGAGACATGGGGGAACACTGAAGCTTTCTTT.

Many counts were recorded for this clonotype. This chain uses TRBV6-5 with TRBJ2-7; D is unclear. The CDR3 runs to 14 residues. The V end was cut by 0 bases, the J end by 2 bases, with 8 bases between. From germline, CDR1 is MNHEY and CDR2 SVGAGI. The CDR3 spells CASSYSAKTYEQYF. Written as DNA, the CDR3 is TGTGCCAGCAGTTACTCGGCGAAGACCTACGAGCAGTACTTC.

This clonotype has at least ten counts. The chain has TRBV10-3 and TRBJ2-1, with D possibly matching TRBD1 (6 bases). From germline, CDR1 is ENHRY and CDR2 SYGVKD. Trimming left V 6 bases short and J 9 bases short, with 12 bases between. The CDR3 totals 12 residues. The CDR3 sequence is CAISSGVSEQFF. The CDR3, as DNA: TGTGCCATCAGCTCAGGGGTATCTGAGCAGTTCTTC.

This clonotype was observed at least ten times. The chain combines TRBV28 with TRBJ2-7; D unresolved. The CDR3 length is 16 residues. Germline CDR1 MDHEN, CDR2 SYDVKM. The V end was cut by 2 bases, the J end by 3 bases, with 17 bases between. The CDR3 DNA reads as TGTGCCAGCAGTTTAAGGTTTAGGGCGGCCAACTACGAGCAGTACTTC. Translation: CASSLRFRAANYEQYF.

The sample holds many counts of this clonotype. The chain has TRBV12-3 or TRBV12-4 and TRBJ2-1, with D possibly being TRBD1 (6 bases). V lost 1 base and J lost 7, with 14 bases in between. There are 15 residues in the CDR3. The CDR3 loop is CASSLEETGANEQFF. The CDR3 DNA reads TGTGCCAGCAGTTTAGAGGAGACAGGAGCAAATGAGCAGTTCTTC.

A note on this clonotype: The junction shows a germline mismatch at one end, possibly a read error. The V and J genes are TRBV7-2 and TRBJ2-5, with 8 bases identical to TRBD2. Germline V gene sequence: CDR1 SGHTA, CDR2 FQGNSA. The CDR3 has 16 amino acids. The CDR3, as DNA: TGTGCCAGCAGCTTTGGCGGGGGGCCGTACCAAGAGAACCAGTACTTC. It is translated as CASSFGGGPYQENQYF.

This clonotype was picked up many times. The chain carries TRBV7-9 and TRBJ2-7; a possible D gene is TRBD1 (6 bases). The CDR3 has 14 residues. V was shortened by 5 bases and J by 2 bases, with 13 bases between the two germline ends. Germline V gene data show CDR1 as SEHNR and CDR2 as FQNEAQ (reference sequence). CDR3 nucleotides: TGTGCCAGCAGCGGGATAGGACAGACCTACGAGCAGTACTTC. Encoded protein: CASSGIGQTYEQYF.

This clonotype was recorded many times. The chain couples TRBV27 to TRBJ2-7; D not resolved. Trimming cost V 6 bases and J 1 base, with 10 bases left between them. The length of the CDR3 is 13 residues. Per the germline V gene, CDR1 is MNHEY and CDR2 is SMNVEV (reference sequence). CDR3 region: CASSHGPSYEQYF. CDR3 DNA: TGTGCCAGCAGCCATGGGCCGTCCTACGAGCAGTACTTC.

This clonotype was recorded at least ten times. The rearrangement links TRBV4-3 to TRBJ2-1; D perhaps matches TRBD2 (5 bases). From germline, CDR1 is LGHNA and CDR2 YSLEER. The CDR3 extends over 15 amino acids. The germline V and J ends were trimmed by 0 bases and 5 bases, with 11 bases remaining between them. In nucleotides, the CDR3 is TGCGCCAGCAGCCAAGAACGGGAAACCGACAATGAGCAGTTCTTC. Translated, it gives CASSQERETDNEQFF.

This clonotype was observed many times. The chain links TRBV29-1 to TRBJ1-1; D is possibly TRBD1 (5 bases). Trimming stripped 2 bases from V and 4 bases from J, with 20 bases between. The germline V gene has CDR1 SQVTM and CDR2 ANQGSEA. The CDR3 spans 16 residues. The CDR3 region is CSVEMGDSGTSTEAFF. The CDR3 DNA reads TGCAGCGTTGAAATGGGGGACTCGGGAACCAGCACTGAAGCTTTCTTT.

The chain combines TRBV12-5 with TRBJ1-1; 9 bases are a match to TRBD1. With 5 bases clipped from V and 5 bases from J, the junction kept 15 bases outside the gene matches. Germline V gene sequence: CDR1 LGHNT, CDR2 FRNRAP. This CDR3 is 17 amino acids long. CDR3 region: CASGLWGTGPRKTEAFF. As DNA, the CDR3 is TGTGCTAGTGGTCTATGGGGGACAGGGCCGAGGAAAACTGAAGCTTTCTTT.

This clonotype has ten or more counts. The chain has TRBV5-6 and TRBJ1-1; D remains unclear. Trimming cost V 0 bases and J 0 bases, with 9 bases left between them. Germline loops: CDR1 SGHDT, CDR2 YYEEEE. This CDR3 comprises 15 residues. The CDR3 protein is CASSLERGMNTEAFF. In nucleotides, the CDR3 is TGTGCCAGCAGCTTGGAACGGGGTATGAACACTGAAGCTTTCTTT.

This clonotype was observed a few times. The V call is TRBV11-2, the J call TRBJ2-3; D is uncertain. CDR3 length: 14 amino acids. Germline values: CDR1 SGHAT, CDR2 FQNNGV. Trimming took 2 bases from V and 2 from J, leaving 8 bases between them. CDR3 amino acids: CASSLSINTDTQYF. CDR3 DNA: TGTGCCAGCAGCTTATCGATTAACACAGATACGCAGTATTTT.

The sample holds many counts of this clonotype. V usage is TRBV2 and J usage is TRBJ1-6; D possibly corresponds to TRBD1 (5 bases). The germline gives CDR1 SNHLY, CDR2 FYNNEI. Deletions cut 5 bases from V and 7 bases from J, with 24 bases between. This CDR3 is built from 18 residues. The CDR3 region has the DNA TGTGCCAGCAGTTTCTCATCCGCGACAGAAACGGAGAATTCACCCCTCCACTTT. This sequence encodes CASSFSSATETENSPLHF.

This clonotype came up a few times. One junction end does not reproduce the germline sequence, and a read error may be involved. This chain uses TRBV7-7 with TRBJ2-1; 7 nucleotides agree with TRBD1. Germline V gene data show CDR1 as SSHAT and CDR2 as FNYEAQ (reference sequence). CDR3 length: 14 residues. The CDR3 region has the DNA TGTGCTAGCAGCTTAGGGACAGTGGGTGATGAGCAGTTCTTC. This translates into CASSLGTVGDEQFF. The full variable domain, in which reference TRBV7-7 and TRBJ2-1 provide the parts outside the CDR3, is GAGVSQSPRYKVTKRGQDVTLRCDPISSHATLYWYQQALGQGPEFLTYFNYEAQPDKSGLPSDRFSAERPEGSISTLTIQRTEQRDSAMYRCASSLGTVGDEQFFGPGTRLTVL.

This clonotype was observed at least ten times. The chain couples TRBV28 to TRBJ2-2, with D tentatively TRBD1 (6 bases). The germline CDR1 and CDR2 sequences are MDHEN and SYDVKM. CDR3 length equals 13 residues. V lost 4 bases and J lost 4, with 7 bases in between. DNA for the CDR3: TGTGCCAGCAGTTACAGGGCCACCGGGGAGCTGTTTTTT. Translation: CASSYRATGELFF. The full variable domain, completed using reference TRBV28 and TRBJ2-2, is DVKVTQSSRYLVKRTGEKVFLECVQDMDHENMFWYRQDPGLGLRLIYFSYDVKMKEKGDIPEGYSVSREKKERFSLILESASTNQTSMYLCASSYRATGELFFGEGSRLTVL.

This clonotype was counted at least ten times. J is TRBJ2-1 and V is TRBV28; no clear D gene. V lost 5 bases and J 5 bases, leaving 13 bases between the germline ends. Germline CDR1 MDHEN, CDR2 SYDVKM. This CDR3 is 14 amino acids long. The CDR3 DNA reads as TGTGCCAGCAGTCTACCGGGTGGCCACAATGAGCAGTTCTTC. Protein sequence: CASSLPGGHNEQFF. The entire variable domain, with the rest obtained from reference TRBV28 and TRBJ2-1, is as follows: DVKVTQSSRYLVKRTGEKVFLECVQDMDHENMFWYRQDPGLGLRLIYFSYDVKMKEKGDIPEGYSVSREKKERFSLILESASTNQTSMYLCASSLPGGHNEQFFGPGTRLTVL.

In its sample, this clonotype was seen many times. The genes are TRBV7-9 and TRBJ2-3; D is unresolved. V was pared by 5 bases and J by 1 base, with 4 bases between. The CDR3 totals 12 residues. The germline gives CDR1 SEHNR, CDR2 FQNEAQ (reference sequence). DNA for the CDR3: TGTGCCAGCAGCAGGGGCACAGATACGCAGTATTTT. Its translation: CASSRGTDTQYF.

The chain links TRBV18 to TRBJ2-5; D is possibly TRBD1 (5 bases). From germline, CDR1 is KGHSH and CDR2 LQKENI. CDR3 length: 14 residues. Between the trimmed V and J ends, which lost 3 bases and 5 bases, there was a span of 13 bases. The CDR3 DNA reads TGTGCCAGCTCACCGCCGACAGAGTCCGAGACCCAGTACTTC. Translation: CASSPPTESETQYF.

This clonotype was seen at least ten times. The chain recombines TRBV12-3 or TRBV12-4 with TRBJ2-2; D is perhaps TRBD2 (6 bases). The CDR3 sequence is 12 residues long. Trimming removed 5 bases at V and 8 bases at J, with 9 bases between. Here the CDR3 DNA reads TGTGCCAGCAGTCCCGGGAGTGGGGAGCTGTTTTTT. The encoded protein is CASSPGSGELFF.

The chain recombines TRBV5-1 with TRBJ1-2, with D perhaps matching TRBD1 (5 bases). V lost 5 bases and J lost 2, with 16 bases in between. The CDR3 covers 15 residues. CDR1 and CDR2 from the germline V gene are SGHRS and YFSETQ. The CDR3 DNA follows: TGCGCCAGCAGTTCGACCCGGGGCTCAAACTATGGCTACACCTTC. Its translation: CASSSTRGSNYGYTF. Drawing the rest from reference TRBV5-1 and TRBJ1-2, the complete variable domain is KAGVTQTPRYLIKTRGQQVTLSCSPISGHRSVSWYQQTPGQGLQFLFEYFSETQRNKGNFPGRFSGRQFSNSRSEMNVSTLELGDSALYLCASSSTRGSNYGYTFGSGTRLTVV.

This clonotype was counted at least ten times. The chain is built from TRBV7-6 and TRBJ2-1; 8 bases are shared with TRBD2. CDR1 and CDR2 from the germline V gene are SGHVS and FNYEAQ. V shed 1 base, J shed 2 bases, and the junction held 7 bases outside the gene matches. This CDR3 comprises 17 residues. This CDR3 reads CASSLVAGGATYNEQFF. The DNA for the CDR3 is TGTGCCAGCAGCTTAGTGGCCGGGGGGGCGACCTACAATGAGCAGTTCTTC.

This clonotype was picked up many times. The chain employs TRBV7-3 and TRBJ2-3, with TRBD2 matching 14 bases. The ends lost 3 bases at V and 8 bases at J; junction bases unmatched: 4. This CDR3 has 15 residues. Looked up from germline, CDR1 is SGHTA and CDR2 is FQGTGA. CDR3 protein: CASSLGTSGGATQYF. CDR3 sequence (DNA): TGTGCCAGCAGCTTGGGGACTAGCGGGGGAGCTACGCAGTATTTT.

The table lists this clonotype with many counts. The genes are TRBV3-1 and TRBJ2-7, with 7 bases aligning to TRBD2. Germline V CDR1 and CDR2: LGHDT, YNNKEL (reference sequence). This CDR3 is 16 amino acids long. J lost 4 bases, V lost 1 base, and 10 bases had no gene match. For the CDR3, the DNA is TGTGCCAGCAGCCAAGGGGCGGGGGTAGTTTCTTACGAGCAGTACTTC. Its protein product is CASSQGAGVVSYEQYF.

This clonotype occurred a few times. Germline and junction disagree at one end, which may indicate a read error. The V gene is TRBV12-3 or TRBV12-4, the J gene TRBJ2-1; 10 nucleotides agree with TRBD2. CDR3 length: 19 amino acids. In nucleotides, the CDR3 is TGTGCCCGCAGTACTGATTATAGCGGGGGGTCGAGCTCCTACAATGAGCAGTTCTTC. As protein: CARSTDYSGGSSSYNEQFF.

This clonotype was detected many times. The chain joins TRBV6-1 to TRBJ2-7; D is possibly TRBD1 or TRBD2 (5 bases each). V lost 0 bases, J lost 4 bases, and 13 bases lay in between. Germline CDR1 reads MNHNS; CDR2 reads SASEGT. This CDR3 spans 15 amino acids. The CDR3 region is CASSEASGTVYEQYV. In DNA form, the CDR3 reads TGTGCCAGCAGTGAAGCGAGTGGGACGGTGTACGAGCAGTACGTC.

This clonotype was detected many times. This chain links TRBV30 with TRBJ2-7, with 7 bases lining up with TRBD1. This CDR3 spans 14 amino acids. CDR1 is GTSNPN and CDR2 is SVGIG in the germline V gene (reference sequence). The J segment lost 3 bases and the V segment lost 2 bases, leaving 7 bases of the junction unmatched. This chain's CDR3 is CAWSPQGVDYEQYF. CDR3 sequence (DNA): TGTGCCTGGAGTCCCCAGGGGGTGGACTACGAGCAGTACTTC.

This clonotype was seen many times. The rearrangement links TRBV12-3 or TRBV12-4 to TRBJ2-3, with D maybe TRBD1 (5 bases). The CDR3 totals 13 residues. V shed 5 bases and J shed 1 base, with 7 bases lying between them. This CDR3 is CASSATGTDTQYF. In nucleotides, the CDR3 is TGTGCCAGCAGTGCGACAGGCACAGATACGCAGTATTTT.

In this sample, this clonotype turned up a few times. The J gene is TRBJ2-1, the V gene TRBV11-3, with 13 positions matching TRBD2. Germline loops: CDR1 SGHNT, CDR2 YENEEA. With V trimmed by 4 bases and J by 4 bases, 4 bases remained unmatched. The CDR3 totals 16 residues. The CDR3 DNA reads TGTGCCAGCAGCTCTCGGACTAGCGGGGGTTACAATGAGCAGTTCTTC. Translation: CASSSRTSGGYNEQFF.

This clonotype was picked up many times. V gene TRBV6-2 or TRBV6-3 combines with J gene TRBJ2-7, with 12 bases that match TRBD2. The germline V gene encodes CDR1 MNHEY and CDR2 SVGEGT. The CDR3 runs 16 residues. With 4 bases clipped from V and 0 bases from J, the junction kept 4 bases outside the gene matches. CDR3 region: CASSSRLAGVSYEQYV. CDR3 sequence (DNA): TGTGCCAGCAGTTCGAGACTAGCGGGGGTCTCCTACGAGCAGTACGTC.